The 6 T cell receptor beta chains reported below all come from one sample, sequenced in a study of T-cell reconstitution after alpha-beta-depleted transplantation in children. Preparing the TCRbeta library involved the use of unique molecular identifiers. TCRdb reprocessed the PCR reads via MiXCR and lists one record per CDR3 protein. The sample comprises 200,000 to 300,000 distinct CDR3 sequences, about 26% of which are singletons, and roughly 2.6% rests with the top ten. Sample: PBMCs, taken before TCRalphabeta/CD19-depleted stem cell transplant. These receptors were obtained from a girl aged 2 to 9 with Fanconi anemia, due to receive a stem cell transplant.

This clonotype has more than one count but fewer than ten. This chain links TRBV20-1 with TRBJ2-1, with 11 bases aligning to TRBD2. J gave up 8 bases and V 1 base, and 4 bases lay outside the gene matches. The CDR3 has 14 residues. CDR1 is DFQATT and CDR2 is SNEGSKA in the germline V gene (reference sequence). This chain's CDR3 is CSARAGLAVDEQFF. The CDR3 coding sequence is TGCAGTGCTAGAGCGGGACTAGCGGTCGATGAGCAGTTCTTC.

Ten or more counts support this clonotype. The chain uses TRBV29-1 and TRBJ2-7; possibly TRBD1 for D (6 bases). V lost 2 bases and J lost 0, with 8 bases in between. The CDR3 is 13 residues long. The germline gives CDR1 SQVTM, CDR2 ANQGSEA. The CDR3 DNA follows: TGCAGCGTTGAAAGGGGGAACTCCTACGAGCAGTACTTC. As protein: CSVERGNSYEQYF.

This chain joins TRBV5-1 and TRBJ2-7; D might be TRBD1 (6 bases). The ends were cut back, 4 bases at V and 2 bases at J, with 13 bases in the middle. CDR1 is SGHRS, CDR2 YFSETQ, per germline. The CDR3 spans 14 residues. The CDR3, as DNA: TGCGCCAGCAGCCCCTTCGGGACAACCTACGAGCAGTACTTC. Protein: CASSPFGTTYEQYF.

The V call is TRBV4-2, the J call TRBJ1-1, with unresolved D. The V gene lost 1 base and the J gene lost 1 base, with 7 bases spanning the gap. The germline CDR1 and CDR2 sequences are LGHNA and YNFKEQ. This CDR3 comprises 14 residues. The CDR3 DNA follows: TGTGCCAGCAGCCAAGTTGATAGGAACACTGAAGCTTTCTTT. Translation: CASSQVDRNTEAFF.

The chain recombines TRBV29-1 with TRBJ2-3; D unresolved. Per germline, CDR1 SQVTM and CDR2 ANQGSEA. Trimming removed 7 bases from V and 8 bases from J, with 10 bases in between. The CDR3 consists of 10 residues. CDR3 sequence (DNA): TGCAGCGCCCTTGTACGTACGCAGTATTTT. It translates to CSALVRTQYF.

At least ten counts were recorded for this clonotype. The rearrangement links TRBV27 to TRBJ2-3; D gene uncertain. Per the germline V gene, CDR1 is MNHEY and CDR2 is SMNVEV (reference sequence). Trimming left V 8 bases short and J 1 base short, with 16 bases between. This CDR3 has 15 amino acids. CDR3 protein: CASSLGRWGTDTQYF. The CDR3, as DNA: TGTGCCAGCTCCCTTGGAAGGTGGGGCACAGATACGCAGTATTTT.